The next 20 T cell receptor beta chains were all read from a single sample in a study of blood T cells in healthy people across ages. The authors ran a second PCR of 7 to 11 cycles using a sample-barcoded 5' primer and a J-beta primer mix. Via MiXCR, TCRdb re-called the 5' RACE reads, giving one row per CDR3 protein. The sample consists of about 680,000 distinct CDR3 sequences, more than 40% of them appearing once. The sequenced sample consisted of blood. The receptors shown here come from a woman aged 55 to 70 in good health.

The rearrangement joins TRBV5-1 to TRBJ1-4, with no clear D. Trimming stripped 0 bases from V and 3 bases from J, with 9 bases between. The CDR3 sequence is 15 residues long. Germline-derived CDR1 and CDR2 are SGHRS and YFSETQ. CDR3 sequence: CASSLEPASNEKLFF. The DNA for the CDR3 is TGCGCCAGCAGCTTGGAGCCGGCCTCTAATGAAAAACTGTTTTTT.

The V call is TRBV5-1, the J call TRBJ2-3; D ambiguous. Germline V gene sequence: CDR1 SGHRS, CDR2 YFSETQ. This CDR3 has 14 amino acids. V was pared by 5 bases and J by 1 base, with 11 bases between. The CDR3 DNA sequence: TGCGCCAGCAGTCGGGCTCTCGGCACAGATACGCAGTATTTT. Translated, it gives CASSRALGTDTQYF.

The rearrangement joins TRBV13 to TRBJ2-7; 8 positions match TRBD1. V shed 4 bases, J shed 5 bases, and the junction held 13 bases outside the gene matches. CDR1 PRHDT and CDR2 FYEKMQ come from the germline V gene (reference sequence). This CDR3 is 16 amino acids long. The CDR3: CASSSTSTGVPHEQYF. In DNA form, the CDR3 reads TGTGCCAGCAGCTCAACCTCGACAGGGGTCCCCCACGAGCAGTACTTC.

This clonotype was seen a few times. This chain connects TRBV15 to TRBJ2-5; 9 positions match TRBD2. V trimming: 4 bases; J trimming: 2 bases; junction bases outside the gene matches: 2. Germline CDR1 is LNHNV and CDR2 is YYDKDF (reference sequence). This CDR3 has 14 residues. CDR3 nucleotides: TGTGCCACCAGCATAGGACTAGCGCAAGAGACCCAGTACTTC. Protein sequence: CATSIGLAQETQYF.

The CDR3 coding sequence is TGTGCCAGCAGCGGGGACAAAACCTACGAGCAGTACTTC. Amino acids: CASSGDKTYEQYF. The gene calls are TRBV12-3 or TRBV12-4 and TRBJ2-7; possible D gene TRBD1, 6 bases. Trimming took off 6 bases at V and 2 bases at J, with 11 bases between the two ends. The CDR3 spans 13 residues.

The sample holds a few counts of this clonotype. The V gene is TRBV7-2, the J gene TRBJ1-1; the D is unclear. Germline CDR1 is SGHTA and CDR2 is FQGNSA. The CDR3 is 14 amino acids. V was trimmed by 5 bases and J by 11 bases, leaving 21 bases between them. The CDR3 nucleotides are TGTGCCAGCAGCCCCCAAGGCGGGCGACCTATGGCTTTCTTT. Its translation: CASSPQGGRPMAFF.

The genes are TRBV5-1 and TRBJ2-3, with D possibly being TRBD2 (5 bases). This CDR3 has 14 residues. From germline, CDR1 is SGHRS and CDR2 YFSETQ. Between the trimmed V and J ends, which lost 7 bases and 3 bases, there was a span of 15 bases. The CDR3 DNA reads TGCGCCAGCGATTCGGGGTGGCCAACAGATACGCAGTATTTT. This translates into CASDSGWPTDTQYF.

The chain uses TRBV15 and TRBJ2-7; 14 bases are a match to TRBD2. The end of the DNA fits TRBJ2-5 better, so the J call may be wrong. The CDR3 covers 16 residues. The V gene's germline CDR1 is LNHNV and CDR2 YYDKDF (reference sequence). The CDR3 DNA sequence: TGTGCCACCAGCAGTCCGGGACTAGCGGGGGTCGAGACCCAGTACTTC. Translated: CATSSPGLAGVETQYF.

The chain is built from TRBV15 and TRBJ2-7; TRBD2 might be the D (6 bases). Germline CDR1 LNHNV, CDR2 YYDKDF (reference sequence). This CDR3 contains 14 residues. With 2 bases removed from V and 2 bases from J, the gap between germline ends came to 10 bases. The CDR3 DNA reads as TGTGCCACCAGCAGACGCCGGGAGACCTACGAGCAGTACTTC. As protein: CATSRRRETYEQYF.

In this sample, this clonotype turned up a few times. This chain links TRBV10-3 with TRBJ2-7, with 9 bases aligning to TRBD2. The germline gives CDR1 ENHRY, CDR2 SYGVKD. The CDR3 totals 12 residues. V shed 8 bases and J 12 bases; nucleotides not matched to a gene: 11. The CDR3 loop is CAIDSGSSSTYF. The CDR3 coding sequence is TGTGCCATCGATAGCGGGAGCTCTTCTACGTACTTC.

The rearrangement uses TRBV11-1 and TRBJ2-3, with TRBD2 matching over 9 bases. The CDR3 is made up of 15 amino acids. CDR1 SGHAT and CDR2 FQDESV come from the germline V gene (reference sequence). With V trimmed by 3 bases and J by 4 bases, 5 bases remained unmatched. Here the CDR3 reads CASSFGSGRADTQYF. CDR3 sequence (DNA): TGTGCCAGCAGCTTCGGTAGCGGGAGAGCAGATACGCAGTATTTT.

CDR3 sequence (DNA): TGTGCCAGCAGCTCTCAACTAGCGGGAGAGTACAATGAGCAGTTCTTC. It codes for CASSSQLAGEYNEQFF. V usage is TRBV7-9 and J usage is TRBJ2-1, with TRBD2 identical over 11 bases. CDR1 SEHNR and CDR2 FQNEAQ come from the germline V gene (reference sequence). V gave up 4 bases and J gave up 4 bases; unmatched junction bases: 6. CDR3 length: 16 amino acids.

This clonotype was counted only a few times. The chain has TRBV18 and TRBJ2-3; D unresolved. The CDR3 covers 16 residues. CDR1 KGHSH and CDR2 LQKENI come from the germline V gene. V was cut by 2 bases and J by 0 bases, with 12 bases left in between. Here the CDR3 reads CASSPFVQASTDTQYF. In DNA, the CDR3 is TGTGCCAGCTCACCATTTGTCCAGGCTAGCACAGATACGCAGTATTTT.

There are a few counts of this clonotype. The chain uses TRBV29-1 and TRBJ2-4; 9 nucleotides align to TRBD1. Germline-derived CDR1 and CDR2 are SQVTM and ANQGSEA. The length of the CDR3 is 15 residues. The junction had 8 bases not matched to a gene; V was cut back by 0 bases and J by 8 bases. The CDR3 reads CSVEEGDRVQDIQYF. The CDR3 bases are TGCAGCGTTGAAGAAGGGGACAGGGTCCAGGACATTCAGTACTTC.

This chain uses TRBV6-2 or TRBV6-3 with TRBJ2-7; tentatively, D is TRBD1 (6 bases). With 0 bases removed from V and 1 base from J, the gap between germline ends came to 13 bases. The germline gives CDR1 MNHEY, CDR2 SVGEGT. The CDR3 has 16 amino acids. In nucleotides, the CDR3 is TGTGCCAGCAGTTACTCGAGGCAGGGGCTGTCCTACGAGCAGTACTTC. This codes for CASSYSRQGLSYEQYF.

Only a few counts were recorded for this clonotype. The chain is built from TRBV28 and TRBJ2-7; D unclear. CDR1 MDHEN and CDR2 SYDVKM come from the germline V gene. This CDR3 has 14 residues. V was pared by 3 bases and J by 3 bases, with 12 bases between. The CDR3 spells CASSLRTPYYEQYF. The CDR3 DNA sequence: TGTGCCAGCAGTTTGAGGACCCCATACTACGAGCAGTACTTC.

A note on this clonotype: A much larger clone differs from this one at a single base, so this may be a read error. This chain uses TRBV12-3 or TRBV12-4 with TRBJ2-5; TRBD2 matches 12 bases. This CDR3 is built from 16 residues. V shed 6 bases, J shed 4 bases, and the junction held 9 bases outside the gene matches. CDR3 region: CASSPRLAGVPETQYF. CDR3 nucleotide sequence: TGTGCCAGCAGCCCTAGACTAGCGGGAGTTCCAGAGACCCAGTACTTC.

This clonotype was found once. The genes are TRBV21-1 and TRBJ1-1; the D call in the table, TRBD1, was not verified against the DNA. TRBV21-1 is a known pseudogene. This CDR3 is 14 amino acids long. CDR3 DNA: TGTGCCAGCAGCACGCCCGGGTTGAACACTGAAGCTTTCTTT. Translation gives CASSTPGLNTEAFF.

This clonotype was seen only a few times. The chain's CDR3 is CASSLEGPTHQFF. CDR3 bases: TGTGCCAGCAGCTTAGAAGGTCCGACACACCAGTTCTTC. The gene calls are TRBV11-2 and TRBJ2-1; D unclear. The CDR3 has 13 residues. From germline, CDR1 is SGHAT and CDR2 FQNNGV. V lost 0 bases, J lost 13 bases, and 13 bases lay in between.

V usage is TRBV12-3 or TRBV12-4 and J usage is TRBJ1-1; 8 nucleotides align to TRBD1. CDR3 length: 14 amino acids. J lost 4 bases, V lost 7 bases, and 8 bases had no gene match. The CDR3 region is CASTRTGFSTEAFF. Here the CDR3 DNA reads TGTGCCAGCACCCGGACAGGGTTTAGCACTGAAGCTTTCTTT.